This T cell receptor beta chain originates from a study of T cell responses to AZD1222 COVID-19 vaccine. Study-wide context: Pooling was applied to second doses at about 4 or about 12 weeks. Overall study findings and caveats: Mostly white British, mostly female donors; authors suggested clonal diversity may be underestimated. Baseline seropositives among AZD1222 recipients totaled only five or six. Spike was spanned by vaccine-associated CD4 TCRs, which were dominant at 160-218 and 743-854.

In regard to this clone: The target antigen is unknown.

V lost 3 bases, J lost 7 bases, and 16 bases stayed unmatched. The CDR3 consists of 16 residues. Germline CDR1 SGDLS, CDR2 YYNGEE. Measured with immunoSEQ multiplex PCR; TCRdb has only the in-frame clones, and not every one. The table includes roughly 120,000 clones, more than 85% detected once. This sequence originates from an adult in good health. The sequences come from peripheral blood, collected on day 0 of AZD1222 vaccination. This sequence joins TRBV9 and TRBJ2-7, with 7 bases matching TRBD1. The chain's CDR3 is CASSAADLGQVGEQYF. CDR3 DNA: TGTGCCAGCAGCGCCGCAGACCTTGGACAGGTAGGGGAGCAGTACTTC.